The 28 T cell receptor beta chains given below trace back to one sample, sequenced in a study of cytomegalovirus exposure and HLA in healthy donors. The PCR ran on 60 Vbeta and 13 Jbeta primers. The table came from immunoSEQ multiplex PCR; TCRdb's copy has only in-frame clones and leaves some out. The sample includes roughly 120,000 clones, roughly 80% seen only once; the top ten take less than 3.5%. Sequencing was performed on PBMCs. The receptors originated from a woman in her thirties or forties in good health and CMV-seropositive.

The chain carries TRBV6-1 and TRBJ2-6; no clear D gene. Looked up from germline, CDR1 is MNHNS and CDR2 is SASEGT. CDR3 length: 15 residues. V lost 6 bases, J lost 1 base, and 10 bases lay in between. CDR3 nucleotides: TGTGCCAGCAGCACTTCCGATTCTGGGGCCAACGTCCTGACTTTC. It specifies CASSTSDSGANVLTF.

The chain links TRBV19 to TRBJ1-5, with a possible D match to TRBD1 (6 bases). The CDR3 has 15 amino acids. CDR1 and CDR2 (germline): LNHDA, SQIVND (reference sequence). V gave up 6 bases and J gave up 3 bases, with 15 bases separating them. The CDR3: CASRTTGTANQPQHF. CDR3 nucleotide sequence: TGTGCCAGTAGGACAACAGGGACCGCCAATCAGCCCCAGCATTTT.

This clone was picked up a small number of times. This chain connects TRBV7-2 to TRBJ1-6, with 10 bases that match TRBD1. Looked up from germline, CDR1 is SGHTA and CDR2 is FQGNSA. V gave up 4 bases and J gave up 15 bases; unmatched junction bases: 9. The CDR3 is made up of 14 amino acids. The CDR3 region is CASSSQTGGSLLHF. The CDR3 DNA reads as TGTGCCAGCAGCTCCCAGACAGGGGGCAGTCTCCTCCACTTT.

The chain combines TRBV5-1 with TRBJ2-2; 8 positions agree with TRBD1. The V and J ends lost 6 bases and 1 base, in that order; junction bases with no gene match: 5. The CDR3 covers 15 residues. Germline CDR1 SGHRS, CDR2 YFSETQ. The CDR3 DNA reads TGCGCCAGCATCCCCGGGACAGGGAACACCGGGGAGCTGTTTTTT. It specifies CASIPGTGNTGELFF. The whole variable domain, filled in from reference TRBV5-1 and TRBJ2-2, reads KAGVTQTPRYLIKTRGQQVTLSCSPISGHRSVSWYQQTPGQGLQFLFEYFSETQRNKGNFPGRFSGRQFSNSRSEMNVSTLELGDSALYLCASIPGTGNTGELFFGEGSRLTVL.

This clone was seen a handful of times. The chain couples TRBV29-1 to TRBJ1-5; the D gene is possibly TRBD1 (6 bases). V shed 7 bases and J shed 6 bases, with 16 bases lying between them. The CDR3 extends over 13 amino acids. Germline lookup yields CDR1 SQVTM and CDR2 ANQGSEA. CDR3 residues: CSARAGAGQPQHF. CDR3 DNA: TGCAGCGCTCGGGCGGGGGCAGGTCAGCCCCAGCATTTT.

CDR3 bases: TGTGCCAGCGATTGGACAGGGGAAGCGGGTCAGCCCCAGCATTTT. Its protein is CASDWTGEAGQPQHF. The gene calls are TRBV2 and TRBJ1-5, with 9 bases matching TRBD1. Germline CDR1 and CDR2: SNHLY and FYNNEI. The CDR3 extends over 15 amino acids. Trimming at V came to 8 bases and at J to 6 bases, leaving 11 bases not matched to a gene.

The chain uses TRBV29-1 and TRBJ2-4; D not certain. CDR3 size: 11 residues. V gave up 6 bases and J gave up 5 bases, with 8 bases separating them. CDR1 is SQVTM, CDR2 ANQGSEA, per germline. CDR3 sequence (DNA): TGCAGCGTGGGTCGGGAAAACATTCAGTACTTC. It yields the protein CSVGRENIQYF. Complete variable domain (other parts from reference TRBV29-1 and TRBJ2-4): SAVISQKPSRDICQRGTSLTIQCQVDSQVTMMFWYRQQPGQSLTLIATANQGSEATYESGFVIDKFPISRPNLTFSTLTVSNMSPEDSSIYLCSVGRENIQYFGAGTRLSVL.

The V call is TRBV6-5, the J call TRBJ2-3; TRBD1 might be the D (6 bases). This CDR3 contains 14 residues. The germline V gene has CDR1 MNHEY and CDR2 SVGAGI. Trimming took off 4 bases at V and 2 bases at J, with 10 bases between the two ends. In DNA form, the CDR3 reads TGTGCCAGCAGTTTAGACAGGACCACAGATACGCAGTATTTT. Translation gives CASSLDRTTDTQYF.

The V gene is TRBV6-1, the J gene TRBJ1-2; D possibly corresponds to TRBD1 (6 bases). The CDR3 extends over 13 amino acids. Germline CDR1 is MNHNS and CDR2 is SASEGT. V was trimmed by 4 bases and J by 4 bases, leaving 10 bases between them. Here the CDR3 reads CASSAGVGYGYTF. In DNA form, the CDR3 reads TGTGCCAGCAGTGCAGGGGTTGGCTATGGCTACACCTTC.

The sample holds a few counts of this clone. The rearrangement joins TRBV7-9 to TRBJ1-2; 10 nucleotides match TRBD1. Trimming removed 5 bases from V and 6 bases from J; junction bases left unmatched: 3. Germline CDR1 reads SEHNR; CDR2 reads FQNEAQ (reference sequence). This CDR3 is built from 13 residues. The CDR3 spells CASSRGTGDGYTF. The CDR3, as DNA: TGTGCCAGCAGCCGCGGGACAGGGGATGGCTACACCTTC.

V gene TRBV2 combines with J gene TRBJ2-7, with TRBD2 matching over 11 bases. Trimming removed 5 bases from V and 0 bases from J; junction bases left unmatched: 3. The V gene's germline CDR1 is SNHLY and CDR2 FYNNEI. CDR3 length: 15 residues. CDR3 DNA: TGTGCCAGCAGTCCGACTAGCGGGATCTCCTACGAGCAGTACTTC. The encoded protein is CASSPTSGISYEQYF.

This chain uses TRBV15 with TRBJ2-1; D is undetermined. Germline V gene data show CDR1 as LNHNV and CDR2 as YYDKDF (reference sequence). The ends were cut back, 2 bases at V and 4 bases at J, with 3 bases in the middle. CDR3 length equals 12 residues. CDR3 region: CATSRLYNEQFF. In nucleotides, the CDR3 is TGTGCCACCAGCAGACTATACAATGAGCAGTTCTTC.

The chain carries TRBV6-5 and TRBJ2-7; a weak D match, TRBD1 (5 bases). The CDR3 runs to 15 residues. CDR1 MNHEY and CDR2 SVGAGI come from the germline V gene. The V end lost 0 bases, the J end lost 0 bases, and 9 bases lay between the germline ends. CDR3 coding DNA: TGTGCCAGCAGTTACTCGTACAGGAGCTCCTACGAGCAGTACTTC. Encoded protein: CASSYSYRSSYEQYF.

The chain couples TRBV12-2 to TRBJ2-3; the table's D call of TRBD2 was not tested on the DNA. TRBV12-2 is described as a pseudogene. The CDR3 contains 15 residues. In DNA, the CDR3 is TGTGCAAGTCGCTCAGGACTAGCGGGAAGGGATACGCAGTATTTT. Its protein is CASRSGLAGRDTQYF.

V gene TRBV7-3 combines with J gene TRBJ1-6; D is unresolved. Looked up from germline, CDR1 is SGHTA and CDR2 is FQGTGA. V was pared by 1 base and J by 8 bases, with 12 bases between. This CDR3 region has 15 residues. In DNA form, the CDR3 reads TGTGCCAGCAGCTTAAGACCGTCGACTTATTCACCCCTCCACTTT. Translation gives CASSLRPSTYSPLHF.

This chain connects TRBV25-1 to TRBJ1-5; TRBD1 is a possible D gene (5 bases). The CDR3 is made up of 14 amino acids. Germline V gives CDR1 MGHDK, CDR2 SYGVNS. Trimming took 3 bases from V and 2 from J, leaving 8 bases between them. DNA for the CDR3: TGTGCCAGCAGTGATGGGGGGGGCAATCAGCCCCAGCATTTT. Protein: CASSDGGGNQPQHF.

For this clone: At the DNA level, this CDR3 is encoded by other sequences in the same sample as well. The chain joins TRBV18 to TRBJ1-1; 10 nucleotides agree with TRBD1. Germline CDR1 is KGHSH and CDR2 is LQKENI. This CDR3 comprises 13 residues. J gave up 5 bases and V 3 bases, and 0 bases lay outside the gene matches. CDR3 bases: TGTGCCAGCTCACCGGGACAGGGGACTGAAGCTTTCTTT. Translating gives CASSPGQGTEAFF.

V and J are TRBV5-6 and TRBJ1-5; D is perhaps TRBD1 (5 bases). The germline gives CDR1 SGHDT, CDR2 YYEEEE. CDR3 length: 16 residues. V was clipped by 2 bases and J by 0 bases, with 12 bases between them. CDR3 nucleotides: TGTGCCAGCAGCTTATACGGGGGATATAGCAATCAGCCCCAGCATTTT. Amino acids: CASSLYGGYSNQPQHF.

In nucleotides, the CDR3 is TGCGCCAGCAGCTTGCCGGGACAGGGGGTCGAGCAGTACTTC. Its protein product is CASSLPGQGVEQYF. The chain joins TRBV5-1 to TRBJ2-7; TRBD1 agrees at 11 bases. Germline assignment: CDR1 SGHRS and CDR2 YFSETQ. The CDR3 totals 14 residues. Losses at the gene ends were 1 base for V and 6 bases for J; bases not matched to a gene: 3.

V gene TRBV7-6 combines with J gene TRBJ2-7, with 9 bases fitting TRBD2. Per germline, CDR1 SGHVS and CDR2 FNYEAQ. Unmatched junction bases numbered 12, after V lost 5 bases and J lost 4 bases. The CDR3 runs 16 residues. The CDR3 reads CASSPMTSGEIYEQYF. Here the CDR3 DNA reads TGTGCCAGCAGCCCTATGACTAGCGGAGAAATTTACGAGCAGTACTTC.

The rearrangement links TRBV6-1 to TRBJ2-5; 9 bases match TRBD2. After removal of 3 bases from V and 2 bases from J, the junction contained 4 bases not matched to a gene. CDR1 MNHNS and CDR2 SASEGT come from the germline V gene. The CDR3 length is 15 residues. CDR3 DNA sequence: TGTGCCAGCAGTGAGGTAGCGGGGGAACAAGAGACCCAGTACTTC. Protein product: CASSEVAGEQETQYF.

This chain connects TRBV29-1 to TRBJ1-4; tentative D call: TRBD1 (5 bases). The CDR3 has 13 residues. The V end lost 7 bases, the J end lost 5 bases, and 14 bases lay between the germline ends. CDR1 SQVTM and CDR2 ANQGSEA come from the germline V gene. CDR3 region: CSGSTGGNEKLFF. The CDR3 nucleotides are TGCAGCGGGAGCACGGGGGGGAATGAAAAACTGTTTTTT.

V and J are TRBV4-3 and TRBJ1-2; maybe TRBD1 (6 bases). Trimming cost V 3 bases and J 5 bases, with 7 bases left between them. CDR3 length: 12 amino acids. The germline V gene encodes CDR1 LGHNA and CDR2 YSLEER. CDR3 in DNA: TGCGCCAGCAGCCATGACAGGTATGGCTACACCTTC. Protein: CASSHDRYGYTF.

This chain uses TRBV5-1 with TRBJ2-3, with TRBD2 identical over 10 bases. V was clipped by 0 bases and J by 1 base; unmatched bases: 5. This CDR3 has 17 amino acids. Germline V gives CDR1 SGHRS, CDR2 YFSETQ. The CDR3 region has the DNA TGCGCCAGCAGCTTGGTGTCTAGCGGGGGCCGCACAGATACGCAGTATTTT. Translating gives CASSLVSSGGRTDTQYF.

The chain uses TRBV29-1 and TRBJ2-7; 7 bases fit TRBD1. This CDR3 contains 15 residues. Germline V gene data show CDR1 as SQVTM and CDR2 as ANQGSEA. V dropped 3 bases and J dropped 2; count of bases not matched to a gene: 10. The DNA of the CDR3 is TGCAGCGTTGAGAGTCCGACGACAGGGACCTACGAGCAGTACTTC. Its protein product is CSVESPTTGTYEQYF.

The genes are TRBV9 and TRBJ2-1; no clear D gene. CDR1 and CDR2 (germline): SGDLS, YYNGEE. The CDR3 is 13 residues long. V was pared by 0 bases and J by 7 bases, with 8 bases between. As DNA, the CDR3 is TGTGCCAGCAGCGTAGCCCCCGAGAATGAGCAGTTCTTC. This codes for CASSVAPENEQFF. The complete variable domain, with remaining parts taken from reference TRBV9 and TRBJ2-1, reads DSGVTQTPKHLITATGQRVTLRCSPRSGDLSVYWYQQSLDQGLQFLIQYYNGEERAKGNILERFSAQQFPDLHSELNLSSLELGDSALYFCASSVAPENEQFFGPGTRLTVL.

This clone was detected only once. The chain joins TRBV5-1 to TRBJ2-3, with a tentative D call TRBD1 (6 bases). The V and J ends lost 7 bases and 0 bases respectively, with 9 bases between them. The CDR3 has 13 residues. Per the germline V gene, CDR1 is SGHRS and CDR2 is YFSETQ. CDR3 bases: TGCGCCAGCTTCGGACAGAGCACAGATACGCAGTATTTT. Protein: CASFGQSTDTQYF.

The rearrangement joins TRBV5-4 to TRBJ1-2; TRBD1 aligns across 9 bases. This CDR3 region has 17 residues. Germline-derived CDR1 and CDR2 are SGHNT and YYREEE (reference sequence). J lost 2 bases, V lost 2 bases, and 10 bases had no gene match. The DNA for the CDR3 is TGTGCCAGCAGCTTAAGTAACAGGGGGCTTGCGAACTATGGCTACACCTTC. Protein product: CASSLSNRGLANYGYTF.